This TCR beta chain is drawn from a study of blood T cell repertoires in COVID-19. Study summary: Both acute and convalescent COVID-19 samples were obtained from the United States, Italy and Spain. T cells, B-cell-depleted T cells, or PBMCs provided the cDNA or gDNA that served as material.

This clone was seen more than once but under ten times. The CDR3 contains 15 residues. V was pared by 5 bases and J by 7 bases, with 10 bases of the junction left unmatched. Germline assignment: CDR1 SEHNR and CDR2 FQNEAQ (reference sequence). Sequenced by immunoSEQ multiplex PCR; TCRdb stores in-frame clones only, minus some. Of some 220,000 clones in the sample, around 91% were seen once. Everyone who took part was roughly 18 to 90 years old, and they came from 24 US areas. Cohorts were based on clinical histories the participants reported. This sequence joins TRBV7-9 and TRBJ2-1; 8 bases are shared with TRBD2. The sample consisted of PBMCs or T cells enriched from blood (not recorded which). The TCR comes from a woman younger than 30 in a cohort exposed to, infected with or recovered from COVID-19 (not recorded which). The CDR3 loop reads CASSLPIVAGNEQFF. The DNA of the CDR3 is TGTGCCAGCAGCCTCCCGATAGTAGCGGGAAATGAGCAGTTCTTC.